Sequencing of this TCR beta chain was carried out in a study of sequential checkpoint blockade in melanoma. Turning to the study itself: Twenty-two patients had tumor biopsies before treatment and at week 13.

Method: immunoSEQ multiplex PCR; TCRdb's copy keeps in-frame clones and lacks some. This sample has 5,000 or so clones, with nearly 25% found just once. This clone has more than one count but fewer than ten. No antigen is known for it. Treatment indicated: randomized to nivolumab then ipilimumab (arm A) or the reverse (arm B). Study-wide results and caveats: Clinical benefit was about 30 times likelier when tumor T-cell fraction and clonality increased.

V lost 0 bases to trimming and J lost 4 bases; unmatched junction nucleotides: 7. Germline CDR1 and CDR2: MGHRA and YSYEKL. The CDR3 length is 16 residues. The starting material was tumor tissue (inferred from file names), obtained from a patient given nivolumab and ipilimumab in sequence. The chain uses TRBV4-1 and TRBJ2-3; 7 bases map to TRBD2. This receptor was identified in a human donor with melanoma. The CDR3 bases are TGCGCCAGCAGCCAAGATGGGGCGGGAGCTTCAGATACGCAGTATTTT. This gives the protein CASSQDGAGASDTQYF.